Below are 20 T cell receptor beta chains sequenced from a single sample in a study of OX40 agonist ivuxolimab in advanced cancers. Profiling relied on immunoSEQ multiplex PCR, and the TCRdb table lists in-frame clones only, not all of them. The sample includes 60,000 to 65,000 clones, approximately 84% of them seen just once. Material: CD4+ or CD8+ T cells sorted from blood, obtained in a trial of the OX40 agonist ivuxolimab. The source of these receptors is an adult with an advanced solid tumor such as melanoma, head and neck, liver or kidney cancer.

V and J are TRBV14 and TRBJ2-3; D ambiguous. Trimming stripped 0 bases from V and 1 base from J, with 14 bases between. The length of the CDR3 is 17 residues. Looked up from germline, CDR1 is SGHDN and CDR2 is FVKESK. Written as DNA, the CDR3 is TGTGCCAGCAGCCAAGATCGTAGACCTTCGGGCACAGATACGCAGTATTTT. The encoded protein is CASSQDRRPSGTDTQYF.

This chain uses TRBV7-8 with TRBJ1-1; D possibly corresponds to TRBD1 (6 bases). V gave up 1 base and J gave up 7 bases, with 13 bases separating them. CDR1 SGHVS and CDR2 FQNEAQ come from the germline V gene. This CDR3 has 14 residues. The CDR3 DNA sequence: TGTGCCAGCAGCTTAGTCAGGGGACCATATGAAGCTTTCTTT. This encodes CASSLVRGPYEAFF.

The genes are TRBV5-1 and TRBJ1-2; 9 nucleotides match TRBD1. The CDR3 runs to 14 residues. Trimming took 2 bases from V and 8 from J; bases not matched to a gene: 7. Germline CDR1 is SGHRS and CDR2 is YFSETQ. CDR3: CASSLQGAHYGYTF. The CDR3 nucleotides read TGCGCCAGCAGCTTACAGGGGGCGCATTACGGCTACACCTTC.

This clone was counted a few times. V and J are TRBV29-1 and TRBJ1-1; 10 nucleotides line up with TRBD1. The CDR3 runs to 14 residues. After removal of 3 bases from V and 4 bases from J, the junction contained 5 bases not matched to a gene. CDR1 SQVTM and CDR2 ANQGSEA come from the germline V gene. This CDR3 reads CSVESGTGVTEAFF. DNA for the CDR3: TGCAGCGTTGAGTCCGGGACAGGGGTCACTGAAGCTTTCTTT. Variable domain in full (rest from reference TRBV29-1 and TRBJ1-1): SAVISQKPSRDICQRGTSLTIQCQVDSQVTMMFWYRQQPGQSLTLIATANQGSEATYESGFVIDKFPISRPNLTFSTLTVSNMSPEDSSIYLCSVESGTGVTEAFFGQGTRLTVV.

V gene TRBV2 combines with J gene TRBJ1-3, with no clear D. The V gene lost 7 bases and the J gene lost 2 bases, with 6 bases spanning the gap. Germline CDR1 and CDR2: SNHLY and FYNNEI. This CDR3 region has 12 residues. The CDR3 coding sequence is TGTGCCAGCACTTTGACTGGAAACACCATATATTTT. Protein product: CASTLTGNTIYF.

CDR3 protein: CASSLAGAGPLVTQYF. The CDR3 DNA reads as TGTGCCAGCAGCTTGGCCGGGGCAGGACCCCTAGTGACCCAGTACTTC. The V and J genes are TRBV5-8 and TRBJ2-5; D may correspond to TRBD1 or TRBD2 (5 bases each). V lost 0 bases and J 7 bases, leaving 19 bases between the germline ends. Germline values: CDR1 SGHTS, CDR2 YDEGEE. The CDR3 loop spans 16 amino acids.

The V and J genes are TRBV4-3 and TRBJ1-4; TRBD1 matches at 7 bases. The length of the CDR3 is 19 residues. V trimming: 4 bases; J trimming: 0 bases; junction bases outside the gene matches: 14. Germline V CDR1 and CDR2: LGHNA, YSLEER. The CDR3 nucleotides are TGCGCCAGCAGCCCTAGTCCGGGACAGCTCTTTGCAACTAATGAAAAACTGTTTTTT. Translation gives CASSPSPGQLFATNEKLFF.

The chain recombines TRBV7-9 with TRBJ2-1; 9 nucleotides match TRBD1. This CDR3 has 14 amino acids. Germline CDR1 and CDR2: SEHNR and FQNEAQ (reference sequence). V dropped 8 bases and J dropped 6; count of bases not matched to a gene: 8. CDR3 amino acids: CASCLQGAVNEQFF. The CDR3 DNA reads as TGTGCCAGCTGTCTACAGGGGGCGGTCAATGAGCAGTTCTTC.

The rearrangement joins TRBV5-4 to TRBJ1-2; 8 bases agree with TRBD1. Germline values: CDR1 SGHNT, CDR2 YYREEE (reference sequence). The CDR3 loop spans 15 amino acids. V lost 4 bases, J lost 7 bases, and 12 bases stayed unmatched. The DNA for the CDR3 is TGTGCCAGCAGCATGGGACAGGAGATGGCAGGTGGCTACACCTTC. It specifies CASSMGQEMAGGYTF.

This clone was detected once. The chain uses TRBV21-1 and TRBJ2-1; no check of the table's D call, TRBD2, against the DNA was made. TRBV21-1 is reported as a pseudogene. CDR3 length equals 17 residues. This CDR3 reads CASSNRVGTSGNNEQFF. CDR3 coding DNA: TGTGCCAGCAGCAACAGGGTTGGGACTAGCGGAAACAATGAGCAGTTCTTC.

About this clone: Other nucleotide sequences from this sample produce the same CDR3. The chain recombines TRBV7-9 with TRBJ2-7, with D unresolved. Per germline, CDR1 SEHNR and CDR2 FQNEAQ (reference sequence). The CDR3 covers 14 residues. V was clipped by 1 base and J by 2 bases, with 9 bases between them. The CDR3 nucleotides are TGTGCCAGCAGCTTAGGGACCGCCACCTACGAGCAGTACTTC. This gives the protein CASSLGTATYEQYF.

This clone was observed a handful of times. This sequence joins TRBV6-1 and TRBJ1-5; possible D gene TRBD1, 5 bases. Germline CDR1 reads MNHNS; CDR2 reads SASEGT. With 9 bases removed from V and 4 bases from J, the gap between germline ends came to 16 bases. The CDR3 length is 14 residues. Written as DNA, the CDR3 is TGTGCCAGTCTGACGACAGCGGAGAATCAGCCCCAGCATTTT. Amino acids: CASLTTAENQPQHF.

The chain uses TRBV19 and TRBJ2-3, with unresolved D. The CDR3 runs to 15 residues. V lost 3 bases, J lost 1 base, and 11 bases lay in between. The germline V gene has CDR1 LNHDA and CDR2 SQIVND (reference sequence). CDR3 residues: CASSITRRGTDTQYF. The CDR3 DNA sequence: TGTGCCAGTAGTATCACACGCCGGGGCACAGATACGCAGTATTTT.

This clone was seen many times. The chain recombines TRBV4-2 with TRBJ2-7; D ambiguous. V gave up 1 base and J gave up 5 bases, with 6 bases separating them. There are 12 residues in the CDR3. Germline values: CDR1 LGHNA, CDR2 YNFKEQ. CDR3 DNA: TGTGCCAGCAGCCAAGTATGGAACGAGCAGTACTTC. Encoded protein: CASSQVWNEQYF.

Only one count was recorded for this clone. The chain is built from TRBV11-1 and TRBJ2-5; tentatively, D is TRBD2 (5 bases). The CDR3 sequence is 13 residues long. CDR1 and CDR2 from the germline V gene are SGHAT and FQDESV (reference sequence). With 8 bases removed from V and 11 bases from J, the gap between germline ends came to 21 bases. This CDR3 is CASLSFATGEQYF. CDR3 sequence (DNA): TGTGCCAGCTTATCCTTTGCGACCGGGGAGCAGTACTTC.

The CDR3 here is CASSPRDGYEQYF. Written as DNA, the CDR3 is TGTGCCAGCAGCCCCCGGGACGGCTACGAGCAGTACTTC. The V call is TRBV7-9, the J call TRBJ2-7, with D perhaps assigned TRBD1 or TRBD2 (5 bases each). Germline loops: CDR1 SEHNR, CDR2 FQNEAQ (reference sequence). CDR3 length: 13 amino acids. Trimming pared 5 bases from V and 3 bases from J, leaving 11 bases between.

This clone showed up just once. The chain carries TRBV27 and TRBJ2-3; no reliable D call. The ends were cut back, 2 bases at V and 5 bases at J, with 11 bases in the middle. CDR3 length equals 14 residues. CDR1 and CDR2 (germline): MNHEY, SMNVEV (reference sequence). The CDR3 DNA reads as TGTGCCAGCAGTTTAAACCCGGGCCTAGATACGCAGTATTTT. As protein: CASSLNPGLDTQYF.

This chain connects TRBV11-2 to TRBJ2-3; 12 bases are shared with TRBD2. Germline V gene sequence: CDR1 SGHAT, CDR2 FQNNGV. Trimming cost V 5 bases and J 0 bases; bases outside gene matches: 9. This CDR3 is built from 18 residues. CDR3 in amino acids: CASSLGTSGSLSTDTQYF. CDR3 nucleotides: TGTGCCAGCAGCCTCGGGACTAGCGGGTCATTAAGCACAGATACGCAGTATTTT.

Only a few counts were recorded for this clone. V is TRBV6-6 and J is TRBJ2-7; TRBD1 aligns across 7 bases. The CDR3 is made up of 16 amino acids. The V gene end was trimmed by 2 bases and the J gene end by 5 bases; junction bases not matched to a gene: 12. Per germline, CDR1 MNHNY and CDR2 SVGAGI (reference sequence). CDR3 loop: CASSYSVEAQGDEQYF. In DNA form, the CDR3 reads TGTGCCAGCAGTTACAGCGTGGAGGCCCAGGGGGACGAGCAGTACTTC.

Only one count was recorded for this clone. This sequence joins TRBV19 and TRBJ1-5, with a tentative D call TRBD1 (5 bases). Germline CDR1 is LNHDA and CDR2 is SQIVND (reference sequence). This CDR3 contains 15 residues. The V gene lost 8 bases and the J gene lost 3 bases, with 17 bases spanning the gap. The CDR3 loop is CASLGAGGDNQPQHF. The CDR3 DNA reads TGTGCCAGTCTGGGTGCCGGGGGGGACAATCAGCCCCAGCATTTT.